A single sample is the source of the 28 T cell receptor beta chains below, sequenced in a study of control samples from healthy donors and cancer patients. Some clones are missing from TCRdb's copy, which holds only in-frame ones; the method was immunoSEQ multiplex PCR. The sample holds roughly 86,000 clones; over 75% are singletons and the top ten take around 3.5%. The sample consisted of blood. The receptors shown here come from a woman in her late teens or twenties in good health.

The chain uses TRBV7-9 and TRBJ2-2, with 7 bases identical to TRBD1. V trimming: 7 bases; J trimming: 7 bases; junction bases outside the gene matches: 9. The CDR3 contains 14 residues. Germline loops: CDR1 SEHNR, CDR2 FQNEAQ (reference sequence). As DNA, the CDR3 is TGTGCCAGCACGACAGGGTATGAAGGCGGGGAGCTGTTTTTT. Translating it yields CASTTGYEGGELFF.

The chain is built from TRBV9 and TRBJ2-1; 7 nucleotides agree with TRBD2. J was trimmed by 8 bases and V by 6 bases; bases with no gene match: 8. CDR3 length equals 13 residues. Germline-derived CDR1 and CDR2 are SGDLS and YYNGEE. The CDR3 here is CASIHKSGDEQFF. CDR3 bases: TGTGCCAGCATCCATAAGAGCGGGGATGAGCAGTTCTTC.

The J gene is TRBJ2-5, the V gene TRBV2; 7 bases fit TRBD1. This CDR3 contains 13 residues. Germline lookup yields CDR1 SNHLY and CDR2 FYNNEI. The J segment lost 2 bases and the V segment lost 4 bases, leaving 1 base of the junction unmatched. The CDR3 here is CASSGDRQETQYF. As DNA, the CDR3 is TGTGCCAGCAGTGGGGACAGACAAGAGACCCAGTACTTC. Full variable domain (rest looked up from reference TRBV2 and TRBJ2-5): EPEVTQTPSHQVTQMGQEVILRCVPISNHLYFYWYRQILGQKVEFLVSFYNNEISEKSEIFDDQFSVERPDGSNFTLKIRSTKLEDSAMYFCASSGDRQETQYFGPGTRLLVL.

The chain's CDR3 is CASKYSELSNQPQHF. The CDR3 DNA reads as TGTGCCAGTAAGTACTCCGAACTTAGCAATCAGCCCCAGCATTTT. The chain joins TRBV19 to TRBJ1-5; D not certain. Germline CDR1 reads LNHDA; CDR2 reads SQIVND (reference sequence). V was trimmed by 7 bases and J by 0 bases, leaving 13 bases between them. The CDR3 is 15 amino acids.

The rearrangement links TRBV6-1 to TRBJ1-2, with 9 bases fitting TRBD1. The trim removed 0 bases at V and 5 bases at J, leaving 4 bases unmatched. The CDR3 spans 15 residues. Looked up from germline, CDR1 is MNHNS and CDR2 is SASEGT. CDR3 protein: CASSEARTGVYGYTF. The DNA for the CDR3 is TGTGCCAGCAGTGAAGCGCGGACAGGGGTATATGGCTACACCTTC.

The rearrangement links TRBV21-1 to TRBJ1-6. TRBV21-1 is noted as a pseudogene. CDR3 size: 16 residues. The CDR3, as DNA: TGTGCCAGCAGCAGCGGTTGGCAGCGCTATAATTCACCCCTCCACTTT. It yields the protein CASSSGWQRYNSPLHF.

The chain carries TRBV4-1 and TRBJ1-5; 8 bases map to TRBD1. The CDR3 is 16 residues long. The V segment lost 2 bases and the J segment 4 bases; nucleotides outside the gene matches: 7. Germline V lookup: CDR1 MGHRA, CDR2 YSYEKL. The CDR3 here is CASSQPRQGRNQPQHF. The CDR3 coding sequence is TGCGCCAGCAGCCAACCGAGACAGGGGAGAAATCAGCCCCAGCATTTT.

The chain uses TRBV27 and TRBJ2-1; D might be TRBD2 (7 bases). Germline assignment: CDR1 MNHEY and CDR2 SMNVEV (reference sequence). The CDR3 consists of 14 residues. V was clipped by 5 bases and J by 6 bases, with 14 bases between them. CDR3 sequence (DNA): TGTGCCAGCAGTGTCGGGGGGCCGATCAATGAGCAGTTCTTC. Translated, it gives CASSVGGPINEQFF.

The V gene is TRBV2, the J gene TRBJ2-5; 7 nucleotides match TRBD2. The CDR3 totals 16 residues. CDR1 SNHLY and CDR2 FYNNEI come from the germline V gene. The V and J ends lost 1 base and 5 bases, in that order; junction bases with no gene match: 10. CDR3 bases: TGTGCCAGCAGTGAAGGCCTAGCGGCGGATAGGGAGACCCAGTACTTC. Translated, it gives CASSEGLAADRETQYF.

The rearrangement joins TRBV2 to TRBJ2-3; 7 positions match TRBD1. From germline, CDR1 is SNHLY and CDR2 FYNNEI. This CDR3 region has 14 residues. The trim removed 10 bases at V and 0 bases at J, leaving 7 bases unmatched. This chain's CDR3 is CAIRQGTSTDTQYF. The DNA for the CDR3 is TGTGCCATAAGACAGGGAACTAGCACAGATACGCAGTATTTT. Full variable domain (remainder filled in from reference TRBV2 and TRBJ2-3): EPEVTQTPSHQVTQMGQEVILRCVPISNHLYFYWYRQILGQKVEFLVSFYNNEISEKSEIFDDQFSVERPDGSNFTLKIRSTKLEDSAMYFCAIRQGTSTDTQYFGPGTRLTVL.

J is TRBJ2-6 and V is TRBV6-1; perhaps D is TRBD1 or TRBD2 (5 bases each). CDR1 and CDR2 from the germline V gene are MNHNS and SASEGT. This CDR3 is 20 amino acids long. V shed 4 bases and J shed 0 bases, with 22 bases lying between them. This chain's CDR3 is CASSAPGRWGTGSGANVLTF. In DNA, the CDR3 is TGTGCCAGCAGTGCCCCCGGACGATGGGGGACCGGCTCTGGGGCCAACGTCCTGACTTTC.

In this sample, this clone turned up once. This sample also contains other DNA sequences that code for the same CDR3. The V gene is TRBV5-1, the J gene TRBJ1-1; possibly TRBD1 for D (5 bases). The CDR3 runs to 14 residues. Germline values: CDR1 SGHRS, CDR2 YFSETQ. V lost 2 bases to trimming and J lost 5 bases, with 13 bases between them. CDR3 sequence (DNA): TGCGCCAGCAGCTTAGACGGTCGGGGGACTGAAGCTTTCTTT. This gives the protein CASSLDGRGTEAFF.

The chain recombines TRBV7-9 with TRBJ2-3, with D possibly matching TRBD2 (6 bases). Per germline, CDR1 SEHNR and CDR2 FQNEAQ (reference sequence). This CDR3 contains 14 residues. The germline V and J ends were trimmed by 5 bases and 2 bases, with 11 bases remaining between them. CDR3 loop: CASSRDFPTDTQYF. In DNA, the CDR3 is TGTGCCAGCAGCCGGGACTTCCCCACAGATACGCAGTATTTT. Based on the CDR3 plus reference TRBV7-9 and TRBJ2-3, the full variable domain is DTGVSQNPRHKITKRGQNVTFRCDPISEHNRLYWYRQTLGQGPEFLTYFQNEAQLEKSRLLSDRFSAERPKGSFSTLEIQRTEQGDSAMYLCASSRDFPTDTQYFGPGTRLTVL.

The chain has TRBV6-1 and TRBJ1-1; D not certain. CDR3 length: 12 residues. Per the germline V gene, CDR1 is MNHNS and CDR2 is SASEGT. V lost 3 bases, J lost 7 bases, and 9 bases lay in between. The CDR3 coding sequence is TGTGCCAGCAGTGAGGTTCGTTATGAAGCTTTCTTT. Translated: CASSEVRYEAFF.

This clone appeared a single time. The genes are TRBV5-6 and TRBJ2-1; D may be TRBD2 (7 bases). V was shortened by 0 bases and J by 2 bases, with 9 bases between the two germline ends. The germline CDR1 and CDR2 sequences are SGHDT and YYEEEE. This CDR3 is 15 amino acids long. The CDR3 loop is CASSLAGGAYNEQFF. Written as DNA, the CDR3 is TGTGCCAGCAGCTTGGCGGGGGGCGCCTACAATGAGCAGTTCTTC. The whole variable domain, filled in from reference TRBV5-6 and TRBJ2-1, reads DAGVTQSPTHLIKTRGQQVTLRCSPKSGHDTVSWYQQALGQGPQFIFQYYEEEERQRGNFPDRFSGHQFPNYSSELNVNALLLGDSALYLCASSLAGGAYNEQFFGPGTRLTVL.

This clone was recorded once. The chain recombines TRBV25-1 with TRBJ2-5; perhaps TRBD2 as D (5 bases). The CDR3 spans 14 residues. Germline values: CDR1 MGHDK, CDR2 SYGVNS. Trimming took 5 bases from V and 5 from J, leaving 15 bases between them. The CDR3 DNA sequence: TGTGCCAGCAGTACGAGGTCGGGGTCGGAGACCCAGTACTTC. As protein: CASSTRSGSETQYF.

The chain uses TRBV4-1 and TRBJ2-1; D gene unclear. The germline gives CDR1 MGHRA, CDR2 YSYEKL. The length of the CDR3 is 13 residues. Deletions cut 3 bases from V and 7 bases from J, with 10 bases between. CDR3 sequence (DNA): TGCGCCAGCAGCCAGCCCCCGTGGAATGAGCAGTTCTTC. Protein: CASSQPPWNEQFF.

The rearrangement uses TRBV19 and TRBJ1-3, with D possibly TRBD1 on 6 matching bases. V shed 6 bases and J shed 3 bases, with 15 bases lying between them. CDR3 length equals 15 residues. Per the germline V gene, CDR1 is LNHDA and CDR2 is SQIVND (reference sequence). The DNA of the CDR3 is TGTGCCAGTAGCAATGCGGGGGCCGTTGGAAACACCATATATTTT. This codes for CASSNAGAVGNTIYF.

The chain carries TRBV3-1 (or the pseudogene TRBV3-2) and TRBJ1-2; 12 bases fit TRBD1. V was pared by 6 bases and J by 8 bases, with 19 bases of the junction left unmatched. In germline, CDR1 is LGHDT, CDR2 YNNKEL (reference sequence). CDR3 size: 18 residues. In DNA form, the CDR3 reads TGTGCCAGCAGTCCATGGCCAGGAACCGGGACAGGGGGCAAAGGCTACACCTTC. It specifies CASSPWPGTGTGGKGYTF.

The chain carries TRBV3-1 (or the pseudogene TRBV3-2) and TRBJ2-5; 15 nucleotides agree with TRBD2. CDR3 length equals 15 residues. V shed 8 bases and J 5 bases; nucleotides not matched to a gene: 6. Germline CDR1 and CDR2: LGHDT and YNNKEL (reference sequence). The CDR3 nucleotides are TGTGCCAGCTTCGGACTAGCGGGGGGGCCCGAGACCCAGTACTTC. Translation: CASFGLAGGPETQYF.

CDR3 sequence reads: CASAPDANYGYTF. The DNA of the CDR3 is TGTGCCAGCGCTCCGGACGCCAACTATGGCTACACCTTC. The rearrangement links TRBV6-6 to TRBJ1-2; D gene uncertain. This CDR3 region has 13 residues. Germline CDR1 MNHNY, CDR2 SVGAGI (reference sequence). V gave up 8 bases and J gave up 2 bases, with 12 bases separating them.

The chain has TRBV4-1 and TRBJ2-1; the D gene could be TRBD1 or TRBD2 (5 bases each). This CDR3 has 15 amino acids. The germline gives CDR1 MGHRA, CDR2 YSYEKL. The V end lost 3 bases, the J end lost 5 bases, and 14 bases lay between the germline ends. CDR3 nucleotides: TGCGCCAGCAGCCAGGGGTGGGGGATTAACAATGAGCAGTTCTTC. Protein sequence: CASSQGWGINNEQFF.

The chain combines TRBV16 with TRBJ1-5; the D is unclear. This CDR3 has 14 residues. Germline V gene sequence: CDR1 KGHSY, CDR2 FQNENV. V was clipped by 0 bases and J by 3 bases, with 6 bases between them. The CDR3 DNA follows: TGTGCCAGCAGCCAATCGGGTAACAATCAGCCCCAGCATTTT. It is translated as CASSQSGNNQPQHF.

This chain links TRBV10-1 with TRBJ2-3, with unresolved D. Germline CDR1 is WNHNN and CDR2 is SYGVQD (reference sequence). V lost 0 bases and J lost 2, with 6 bases in between. This CDR3 comprises 14 residues. In nucleotides, the CDR3 is TGCGCCAGCAGTGAGTCGGGCCCCACAGATACGCAGTATTTT. It codes for CASSESGPTDTQYF.

As regards this clone: This same CDR3 is encoded by further DNA sequences in the sample. CDR3 protein: CASSLTLLAGGNEQFF. CDR3 bases: TGTGCCAGCAGTCTTACTTTACTAGCGGGGGGCAATGAGCAGTTCTTC. The chain employs TRBV27 and TRBJ2-1; 12 bases line up with TRBD2. V was pared by 5 bases and J by 6 bases, with 8 bases of the junction left unmatched. Germline-derived CDR1 and CDR2 are MNHEY and SMNVEV (reference sequence). The CDR3 loop spans 16 amino acids.

This clone was counted between two and nine times. The genes are TRBV24-1 and TRBJ1-1; no clear D. Per the germline V gene, CDR1 is KGHDR and CDR2 is SFDVKD. V lost 8 bases, J lost 4 bases, and 13 bases lay in between. CDR3 length equals 13 residues. The CDR3 sequence: CATIARAGTEAFF. CDR3 sequence (DNA): TGTGCCACCATAGCCCGGGCGGGCACTGAAGCTTTCTTT.

The chain recombines TRBV6-5 with TRBJ2-7; 8 nucleotides match TRBD1. This CDR3 is 14 amino acids long. Germline V gene lookup returns CDR1 MNHEY and CDR2 SVGAGI. Trimming at V came to 6 bases and at J to 6 bases, leaving 10 bases not matched to a gene. CDR3 protein: CASSSTGGEAEQYF. Written as DNA, the CDR3 is TGTGCCAGCAGCTCAACAGGGGGAGAGGCCGAGCAGTACTTC.

This sequence joins TRBV6-6 and TRBJ1-1; D perhaps matches TRBD1 (5 bases). From germline, CDR1 is MNHNY and CDR2 SVGAGI (reference sequence). Trimming removed 5 bases at V and 0 bases at J, with 16 bases between. The CDR3 runs to 16 residues. The CDR3 nucleotides read TGTGCCAGCAGTGTTCTACAGGAGACCATGAACACTGAAGCTTTCTTT. Translated: CASSVLQETMNTEAFF.